A single T cell receptor beta chain is shown here with its context. Its antigen has not been determined. The input lacks base qualities; no much larger clone sits a single base away. Thawed PBMCs were FACS-sorted into unstimulated Tregs (CD4+CD25+CD127-), CD4+ non-Tregs (CD4+CD25-), CD4 cells and CD8 cells. Healthy control blood was obtained either as purchased buffy coats or from healthy volunteers. Healthy control blood was processed to PBMCs by Ficoll density gradient and cryopreserved, and patient PBMCs were collected before and after transplant. This record comes from a study of Tregs in tolerant kidney transplant recipients (dated by TCRdb to about 2019). Some background on the complete study: Before combined kidney and bone marrow transplantation, this study identified donor-specific regulatory T cells using TCRbeta sequencing and then followed those same cells after transplant. TCRbeta repertoire sequencing was used in a few healthy controls to compare several ways of expanding Tregs specific for an allogeneic donor.

From a lookup of the germline V gene, CDR1 and CDR2 are SQVTM and ANQGSEA. V sheds 4 bases and J sheds 4 bases, leaving 10 bases between their ends. The CDR3 runs 12 amino acids, cysteine and phenylalanine included. The retained sequence is limited to the CDR3, 36 bases, with the frame set at the first base. Broader findings and caveats from the paper: Because only a small number of patients were included, the study had limitations, and the results will need to be validated in larger populations as well as under other immunosuppression protocols. Expanding Tregs with activated donor B cells appeared to identify the most biologically relevant and donor-specific TCRbeta repertoire. Biological reproducibility was not directly addressed, though technical replication error appeared minimal.

For TCRbeta CDR3 sequencing, genomic DNA was extracted from sorted cells using the QIAGEN DNeasy Blood and Tissue Kit. High-throughput TCRbeta CDR3 sequencing, which included PCR amplification with bias correction and internal controls, was done commercially through immunoSEQ. As for the authors' bioinformatics: Unique productive TCRbeta sequences were defined by CDR3 nucleotide sequence where primers matched, otherwise by CDR3 amino acid sequence with Vbeta and Jbeta genes. As a correction for sorting error, sequences shared between sorted populations at a frequency ratio of 2:1 or less were discarded, and the remaining shared sequences were assigned to the higher population. A sequence counted as donor-reactive if, in CFSE-low cells, the sequence had a frequency of at least 0.01% and was expanded at least 5-fold compared with unstimulated cells. Repertoire divergence was quantified by Jensen-Shannon divergence using the top 100 TCRbeta sequences ranked by frequency. When a sample had multiple sequencing runs, each run was corrected for sorting error separately and the runs were then pooled. TCRdb carries this immuneACCESS record with in-frame sequences only. Its versions omit some clonotypes, under half of them owing to an unresolved V gene in the studies checked, with the rest unexplained. V and J calls and clone size are given by that table; D and trimming were obtained from the DNA. Present in this sample are 110,000 or so clones, 85% to 95% of which were seen just once. Roughly 0.63% of the sample is in the top ten clones.

The sequence was collected from a human donor in good health. The sequenced sample consisted of CD4+ T cells from blood. The chain is made from TRBV29-1 and TRBJ1-1, with the D gene uncertain. The CDR3 region: CSVVRAGTEAFF. The DNA is as follows: TGCAGCGTTGTCCGGGCGGGCACTGAAGCTTTCTTT.